This entry lists 22 T cell receptor beta chains sequenced from one sample in a study of OX40 agonist ivuxolimab in advanced cancers. Only in-frame clones appear in the TCRdb table, and some are missing; sequencing was by immunoSEQ multiplex PCR. The sample has 60,000 to 65,000 clones, more than 85% seen once. This specimen was CD4+ or CD8+ T cells sorted from blood, taken in a trial of the OX40 agonist ivuxolimab. The receptors come from an adult with an advanced solid tumor such as melanoma, head and neck, liver or kidney cancer.

J is TRBJ2-3 and V is TRBV30; 8 bases are a match to TRBD2. CDR3 length: 11 residues. Germline loops: CDR1 GTSNPN, CDR2 SVGIG (reference sequence). V was clipped by 7 bases and J by 4 bases; unmatched bases: 1. CDR3 in amino acids: CASGGADTQYF. The CDR3 region has the DNA TGTGCCTCCGGGGGGGCAGATACGCAGTATTTT.

This chain connects TRBV6-1 to TRBJ1-2, with D perhaps TRBD1 (5 bases). Germline V gene lookup returns CDR1 MNHNS and CDR2 SASEGT. CDR3 length: 14 residues. Trimming removed 5 bases from V and 0 bases from J, with 10 bases in between. The CDR3 DNA reads as TGTGCCAGCAGTAAGGGGCACACTAACTATGGCTACACCTTC. Translation gives CASSKGHTNYGYTF.

The genes are TRBV11-3 and TRBJ2-7; D is undetermined. Trimming pared 5 bases from V and 0 bases from J, leaving 14 bases between. Germline CDR1 is SGHNT and CDR2 is YENEEA. The CDR3 length is 15 residues. The CDR3 loop is CASSAAVFSSYEQYF. As DNA, the CDR3 is TGTGCCAGCAGCGCGGCAGTATTTAGCTCCTACGAGCAGTACTTC.

J is TRBJ2-7 and V is TRBV6-5; TRBD1 aligns across 7 bases. CDR1 MNHEY and CDR2 SVGAGI come from the germline V gene. The CDR3 runs 12 residues. J was trimmed by 4 bases and V by 5 bases; bases with no gene match: 2. The CDR3 DNA sequence: TGTGCCAGCAGTCTCAGGGGGTACGAGCAGTACTTC. As protein: CASSLRGYEQYF.

The gene calls are TRBV6-1 and TRBJ1-1, with unresolved D. There are 14 residues in the CDR3. Germline CDR1 reads MNHNS; CDR2 reads SASEGT. V lost 6 bases, J lost 1 base, and 12 bases lay in between. The CDR3 nucleotides read TGTGCCAGCAGGGTCACTGTCTCGAACACTGAAGCTTTCTTT. Its protein is CASRVTVSNTEAFF.

The chain joins TRBV25-1 to TRBJ1-2; 9 bases map to TRBD1. Germline V gives CDR1 MGHDK, CDR2 SYGVNS. V lost 3 bases, J lost 8 bases, and 10 bases stayed unmatched. The CDR3 spans 15 residues. Here the CDR3 reads CASSDTGTGLSGYTF. The CDR3 coding sequence is TGTGCCAGCAGTGATACCGGGACAGGGTTGAGCGGCTACACCTTC.

The V gene is TRBV30, the J gene TRBJ1-6, with a tentative D call TRBD1 (6 bases). Germline V CDR1 and CDR2: GTSNPN, SVGIG (reference sequence). V was clipped by 3 bases and J by 6 bases, with 9 bases between them. The CDR3 runs to 13 residues. The CDR3 sequence: CAWRGQLNSPLHF. CDR3 sequence (DNA): TGTGCCTGGAGAGGACAGCTTAATTCACCCCTCCACTTT.

This chain links TRBV30 with TRBJ2-7; D is perhaps TRBD1 or TRBD2 (5 bases each). This CDR3 is 15 amino acids long. Germline CDR1 GTSNPN, CDR2 SVGIG (reference sequence). Trimming pared 2 bases from V and 6 bases from J, leaving 20 bases between. The CDR3 DNA reads TGTGCCTGGAGTCGGACCATCGGGACGCGAGGCGAGCAGTACTTC. Protein sequence: CAWSRTIGTRGEQYF.

This chain links TRBV5-1 with TRBJ1-6; the match to TRBD1 covers 7 bases. Looked up from germline, CDR1 is SGHRS and CDR2 is YFSETQ. The CDR3 has 14 residues. V dropped 4 bases and J dropped 7; count of bases not matched to a gene: 5. CDR3 in amino acids: CASSGDSNNSPLHF. DNA for the CDR3: TGCGCCAGCAGCGGGGACAGTAACAATTCACCCCTCCACTTT.

This sequence joins TRBV14 and TRBJ1-5; D gene ambiguous. CDR1 is SGHDN, CDR2 FVKESK, per germline. The CDR3 covers 13 residues. The V and J ends lost 7 bases and 3 bases respectively, with 10 bases between them. The DNA of the CDR3 is TGTGCCAGCATCATTCCGATCAATCAGCCCCAGCATTTT. Amino acid sequence: CASIIPINQPQHF.

The chain joins TRBV7-3 to TRBJ2-1; D possibly corresponds to TRBD1 (5 bases). Trimming stripped 5 bases from V and 8 bases from J, with 13 bases between. The V gene's germline CDR1 is SGHTA and CDR2 FQGTGA. This CDR3 has 13 amino acids. CDR3 nucleotides: TGTGCCAGCAGCCCGGACATGACATATGAGCAGTTCTTC. It specifies CASSPDMTYEQFF.

The J gene is TRBJ2-5, the V gene TRBV5-1; D possibly corresponds to TRBD1 (5 bases). Germline V gives CDR1 SGHRS, CDR2 YFSETQ. The ends were cut back, 4 bases at V and 0 bases at J, with 13 bases in the middle. The CDR3 contains 15 residues. CDR3 sequence (DNA): TGCGCCAGCAGCCCCCCGACAGCGTACCAAGAGACCCAGTACTTC. Translated, it gives CASSPPTAYQETQYF.

The CDR3 loop is CSHVWGETQYF. The CDR3 DNA follows: TGCAGCCATGTCTGGGGAGAGACCCAGTACTTC. V is TRBV29-1 and J is TRBJ2-5, with unresolved D. Germline V lookup: CDR1 SQVTM, CDR2 ANQGSEA. The CDR3 is 11 residues long. V lost 8 bases, J lost 4 bases, and 11 bases lay in between. Drawing the rest from reference TRBV29-1 and TRBJ2-5, the complete variable domain is SAVISQKPSRDICQRGTSLTIQCQVDSQVTMMFWYRQQPGQSLTLIATANQGSEATYESGFVIDKFPISRPNLTFSTLTVSNMSPEDSSIYLCSHVWGETQYFGPGTRLLVL.

V gene TRBV18 combines with J gene TRBJ1-1, with TRBD1 as a possible D gene (5 bases). The CDR3 is 13 amino acids. The V end was cut by 6 bases, the J end by 5 bases, with 13 bases between. Germline V gene lookup returns CDR1 KGHSH and CDR2 LQKENI. The CDR3 here is CASSEQGGTEAFF. Here the CDR3 DNA reads TGTGCCAGCTCTGAGCAGGGTGGGACTGAAGCTTTCTTT.

The gene calls are TRBV2 and TRBJ2-5; D is undetermined. The CDR3 loop spans 14 amino acids. Germline values: CDR1 SNHLY, CDR2 FYNNEI. V dropped 4 bases and J dropped 2 bases, with 11 bases sitting between them. The CDR3 DNA reads TGTGCCAGCAGTGTCAGAGCCATTCAAGAGACCCAGTACTTC. The encoded protein is CASSVRAIQETQYF. Full variable domain (rest looked up from reference TRBV2 and TRBJ2-5): EPEVTQTPSHQVTQMGQEVILRCVPISNHLYFYWYRQILGQKVEFLVSFYNNEISEKSEIFDDQFSVERPDGSNFTLKIRSTKLEDSAMYFCASSVRAIQETQYFGPGTRLLVL.

The chain joins TRBV7-6 to TRBJ2-4; D unresolved. Germline assignment: CDR1 SGHVS and CDR2 FNYEAQ. This CDR3 spans 17 amino acids. Trimming took off 5 bases at V and 0 bases at J, with 17 bases between the two ends. The CDR3: CASSRSTNDGAKNIQYF. CDR3 nucleotide sequence: TGTGCCAGCAGCCGTAGCACAAATGATGGAGCCAAAAACATTCAGTACTTC.

J is TRBJ1-5 and V is TRBV6-1; D is uncertain. Trimming removed 4 bases at V and 6 bases at J, with 10 bases between. This CDR3 has 13 amino acids. Germline V gene sequence: CDR1 MNHNS, CDR2 SASEGT. The chain's CDR3 is CASSGTVSQPQHF. The CDR3 nucleotides read TGTGCCAGCAGTGGCACAGTATCTCAGCCCCAGCATTTT.

The chain recombines TRBV2 with TRBJ1-6; D is ambiguous. Germline V CDR1 and CDR2: SNHLY, FYNNEI. The germline V and J ends were trimmed by 7 bases and 8 bases, with 18 bases remaining between them. The CDR3 is 15 residues long. CDR3 sequence reads: CASTPDEGSYSPLHF. CDR3 coding DNA: TGTGCCAGCACCCCGGATGAGGGTAGTTATTCACCCCTCCACTTT.

The chain is built from TRBV6-5 and TRBJ1-2; 10 positions agree with TRBD1. Germline assignment: CDR1 MNHEY and CDR2 SVGAGI. This CDR3 has 13 residues. The ends lost 3 bases at V and 8 bases at J; junction bases unmatched: 3. The chain's CDR3 is CASSYGQGDGYTF. CDR3 nucleotides: TGTGCCAGCAGTTATGGACAGGGGGACGGCTACACCTTC.

The rearrangement uses TRBV5-1 and TRBJ2-1, with 9 nucleotides matching TRBD1. The CDR3 extends over 15 amino acids. The trim removed 4 bases at V and 9 bases at J, leaving 11 bases unmatched. Germline CDR1 reads SGHRS; CDR2 reads YFSETQ. The CDR3 sequence is CASSSSGTGNGEQFF. The DNA for the CDR3 is TGCGCCAGCAGCAGTTCCGGGACAGGGAATGGTGAGCAGTTCTTC.

The gene calls are TRBV6-6 and TRBJ1-1; no definite D call. Germline V gene sequence: CDR1 MNHNY, CDR2 SVGAGI (reference sequence). The CDR3 is 14 amino acids. V lost 6 bases, J lost 3 bases, and 14 bases lay in between. The CDR3 DNA sequence: TGTGCCAGCAGCCGCGGTCGAAGGGACACTGAAGCTTTCTTT. It encodes CASSRGRRDTEAFF.

This clone was observed a handful of times. As DNA, the CDR3 is TGTGCCAGCAGTGGCCGGATTTACGGAGAGACCCAGTACTTC. Its protein is CASSGRIYGETQYF. This chain connects TRBV6-1 to TRBJ2-5; no reliable D call. The V gene lost 4 bases and the J gene lost 4 bases, with 13 bases spanning the gap. The CDR3 has 14 residues. Germline V lookup: CDR1 MNHNS, CDR2 SASEGT.